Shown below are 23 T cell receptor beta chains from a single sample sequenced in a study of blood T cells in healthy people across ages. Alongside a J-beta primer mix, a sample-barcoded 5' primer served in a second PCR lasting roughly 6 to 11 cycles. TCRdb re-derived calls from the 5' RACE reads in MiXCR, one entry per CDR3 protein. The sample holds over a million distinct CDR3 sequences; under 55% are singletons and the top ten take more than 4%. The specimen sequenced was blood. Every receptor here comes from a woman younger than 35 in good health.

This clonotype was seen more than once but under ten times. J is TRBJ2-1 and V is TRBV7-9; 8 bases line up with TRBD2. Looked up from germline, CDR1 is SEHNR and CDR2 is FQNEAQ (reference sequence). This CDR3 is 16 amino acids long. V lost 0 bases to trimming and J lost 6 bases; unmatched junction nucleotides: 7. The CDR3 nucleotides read TGTGCCAGCAGCTTAGCGCTCGGGGGGGATCGCAATGAGCAGTTCTTC. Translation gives CASSLALGGDRNEQFF.

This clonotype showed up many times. The CDR3 nucleotides read TGTGCCAGCAGCTCGGGACTAGCTCCAGATACGCAGTATTTT. Its translation: CASSSGLAPDTQYF. The V gene is TRBV7-2, the J gene TRBJ2-3, with 9 bases identical to TRBD2. There are 14 residues in the CDR3. The ends lost 4 bases at V and 4 bases at J; junction bases unmatched: 3. Germline-derived CDR1 and CDR2 are SGHTA and FQGNSA.

This chain's CDR3 is CASSQGDRGELFF. The CDR3 DNA reads TGTGCCAGCAGCCAAGGAGACCGCGGGGAGCTGTTTTTT. This chain connects TRBV3-1 to TRBJ2-2; D gene unclear. The CDR3 runs 13 residues. CDR1 and CDR2 (germline): LGHDT, YNNKEL (reference sequence). Trimming pared 1 base from V and 7 bases from J, leaving 7 bases between. Full variable domain (missing parts from reference TRBV3-1 and TRBJ2-2): DTAVSQTPKYLVTQMGNDKSIKCEQNLGHDTMYWYKQDSKKFLKIMFSYNNKELIINETVPNRFSPKSPDKAHLNLHINSLELGDSAVYFCASSQGDRGELFFGEGSRLTVL.

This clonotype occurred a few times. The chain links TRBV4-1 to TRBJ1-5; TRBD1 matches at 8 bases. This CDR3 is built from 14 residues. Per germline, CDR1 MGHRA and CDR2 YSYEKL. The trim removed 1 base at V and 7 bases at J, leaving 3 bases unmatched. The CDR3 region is CASSQGTGGQPQHF. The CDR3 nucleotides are TGCGCCAGCAGCCAAGGCACAGGGGGGCAGCCCCAGCATTTT.

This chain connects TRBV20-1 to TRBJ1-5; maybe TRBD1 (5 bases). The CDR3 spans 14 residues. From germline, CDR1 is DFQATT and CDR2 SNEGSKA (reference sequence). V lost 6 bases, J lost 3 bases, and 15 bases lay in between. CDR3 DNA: TGCAGTGCCGATGTAACAGGCCTCAATCAGCCCCAGCATTTT. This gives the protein CSADVTGLNQPQHF.

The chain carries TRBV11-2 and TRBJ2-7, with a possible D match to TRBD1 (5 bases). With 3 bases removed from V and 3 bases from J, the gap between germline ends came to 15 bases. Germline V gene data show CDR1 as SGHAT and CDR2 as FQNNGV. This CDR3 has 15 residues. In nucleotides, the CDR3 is TGTGCCAGCAGCTTTGGGGCAGAGCCTAGCTACGAGCAGTACTTC. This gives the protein CASSFGAEPSYEQYF.

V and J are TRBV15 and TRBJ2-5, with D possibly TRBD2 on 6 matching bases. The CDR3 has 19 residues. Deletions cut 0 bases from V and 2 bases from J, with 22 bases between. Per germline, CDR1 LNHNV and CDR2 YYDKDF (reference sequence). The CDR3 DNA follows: TGTGCCACCAGCAGAGATAGGGGTATAGCGGATTTTGTACAAGAGACCCAGTACTTC. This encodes CATSRDRGIADFVQETQYF.

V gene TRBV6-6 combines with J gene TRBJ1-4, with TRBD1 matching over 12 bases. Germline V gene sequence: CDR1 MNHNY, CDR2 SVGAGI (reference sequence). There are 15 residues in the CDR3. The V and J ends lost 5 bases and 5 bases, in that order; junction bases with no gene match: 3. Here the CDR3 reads CASSRGTGGNEKLFF. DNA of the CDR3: TGTGCCAGCAGTCGGGGGACAGGGGGCAATGAAAAACTGTTTTTT.

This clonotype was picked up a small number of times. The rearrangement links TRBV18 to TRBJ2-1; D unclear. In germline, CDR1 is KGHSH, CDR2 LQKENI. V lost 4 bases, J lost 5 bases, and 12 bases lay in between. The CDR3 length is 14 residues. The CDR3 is CASSLIGGNNEQFF. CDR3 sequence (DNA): TGTGCCAGCTCACTAATTGGCGGAAACAATGAGCAGTTCTTC.

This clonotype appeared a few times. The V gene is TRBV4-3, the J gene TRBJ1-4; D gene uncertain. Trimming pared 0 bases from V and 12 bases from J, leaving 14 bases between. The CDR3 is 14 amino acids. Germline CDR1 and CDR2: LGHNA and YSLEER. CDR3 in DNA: TGCGCCAGCAGCCAAGATTTGGGAACAGCTGAACTGTTTTTT. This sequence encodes CASSQDLGTAELFF.

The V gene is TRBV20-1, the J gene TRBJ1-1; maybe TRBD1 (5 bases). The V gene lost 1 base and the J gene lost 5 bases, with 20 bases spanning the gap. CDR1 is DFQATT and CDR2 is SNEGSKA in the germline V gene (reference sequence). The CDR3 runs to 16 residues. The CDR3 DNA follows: TGCAGTGCTAGAGGGGACGGACGTCGAGGTAGAACTGAAGCTTTCTTT. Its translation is CSARGDGRRGRTEAFF.

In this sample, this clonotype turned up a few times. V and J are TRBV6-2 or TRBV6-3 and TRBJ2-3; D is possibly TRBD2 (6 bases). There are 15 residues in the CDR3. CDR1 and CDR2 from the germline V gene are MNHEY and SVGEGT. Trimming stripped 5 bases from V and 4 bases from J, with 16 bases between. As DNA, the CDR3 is TGTGCCAGCAGTCTCCGGGACTGGACTCCAGATACGCAGTATTTT. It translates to CASSLRDWTPDTQYF.

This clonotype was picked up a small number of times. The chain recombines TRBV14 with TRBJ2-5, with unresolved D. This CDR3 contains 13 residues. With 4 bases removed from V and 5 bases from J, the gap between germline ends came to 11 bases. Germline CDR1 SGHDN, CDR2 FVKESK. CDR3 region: CASSPAEMETQYF. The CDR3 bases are TGTGCCAGCAGCCCCGCCGAGATGGAGACCCAGTACTTC.

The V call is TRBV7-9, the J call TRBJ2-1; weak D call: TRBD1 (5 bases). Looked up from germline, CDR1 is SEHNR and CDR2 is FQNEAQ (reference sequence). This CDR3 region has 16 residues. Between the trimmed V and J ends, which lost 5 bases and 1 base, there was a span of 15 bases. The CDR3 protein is CASSPLQGPSYNEQFF. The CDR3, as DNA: TGTGCCAGCAGCCCGCTGCAGGGCCCTTCCTACAATGAGCAGTTCTTC. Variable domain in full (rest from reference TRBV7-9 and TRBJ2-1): DTGVSQNPRHKITKRGQNVTFRCDPISEHNRLYWYRQTLGQGPEFLTYFQNEAQLEKSRLLSDRFSAERPKGSFSTLEIQRTEQGDSAMYLCASSPLQGPSYNEQFFGPGTRLTVL.

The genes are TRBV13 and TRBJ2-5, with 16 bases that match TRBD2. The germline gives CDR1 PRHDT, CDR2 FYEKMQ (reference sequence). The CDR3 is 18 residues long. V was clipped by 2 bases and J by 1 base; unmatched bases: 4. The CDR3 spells CASSLMGLAGGSQETQYF. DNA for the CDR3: TGTGCCAGCAGCTTAATGGGACTAGCGGGGGGGTCCCAAGAGACCCAGTACTTC.

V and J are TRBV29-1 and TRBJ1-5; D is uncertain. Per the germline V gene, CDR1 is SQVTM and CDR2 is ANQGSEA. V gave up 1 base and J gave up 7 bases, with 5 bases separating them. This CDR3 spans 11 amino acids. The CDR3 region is CSVEGPQPQHF. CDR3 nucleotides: TGCAGCGTTGAAGGCCCCCAGCCCCAGCATTTT.

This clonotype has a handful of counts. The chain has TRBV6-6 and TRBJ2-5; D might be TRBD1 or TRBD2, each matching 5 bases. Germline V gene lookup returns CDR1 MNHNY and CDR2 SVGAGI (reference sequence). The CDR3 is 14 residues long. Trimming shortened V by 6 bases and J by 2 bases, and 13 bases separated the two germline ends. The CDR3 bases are TGTGCCAGCAGCCAGACGAGGGGACAAGAGACCCAGTACTTC. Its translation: CASSQTRGQETQYF.

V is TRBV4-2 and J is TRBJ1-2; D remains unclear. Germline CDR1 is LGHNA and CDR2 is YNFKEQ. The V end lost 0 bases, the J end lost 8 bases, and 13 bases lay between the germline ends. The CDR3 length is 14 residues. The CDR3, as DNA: TGTGCCAGCAGCCAAGATGAGGAAATAGAGGGCTACACCTTC. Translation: CASSQDEEIEGYTF.

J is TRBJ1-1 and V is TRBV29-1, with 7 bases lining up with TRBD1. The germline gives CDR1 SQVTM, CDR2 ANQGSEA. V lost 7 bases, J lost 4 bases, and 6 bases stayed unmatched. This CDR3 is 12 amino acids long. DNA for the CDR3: TGCAGCGGCCAAACAGGGGCCACTGAAGCTTTCTTT. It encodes CSGQTGATEAFF.

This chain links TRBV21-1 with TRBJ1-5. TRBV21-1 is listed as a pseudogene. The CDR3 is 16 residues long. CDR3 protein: CASSKARRRSNQPQHF. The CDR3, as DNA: TGTGCCAGCAGCAAAGCGCGGAGACGGTCCAATCAGCCCCAGCATTTT.

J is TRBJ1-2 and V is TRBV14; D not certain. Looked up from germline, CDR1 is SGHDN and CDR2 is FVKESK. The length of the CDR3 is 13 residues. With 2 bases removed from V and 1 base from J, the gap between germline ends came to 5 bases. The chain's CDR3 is CASSQQSNYGYTF. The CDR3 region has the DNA TGTGCCAGCAGCCAACAGAGTAACTATGGCTACACCTTC.

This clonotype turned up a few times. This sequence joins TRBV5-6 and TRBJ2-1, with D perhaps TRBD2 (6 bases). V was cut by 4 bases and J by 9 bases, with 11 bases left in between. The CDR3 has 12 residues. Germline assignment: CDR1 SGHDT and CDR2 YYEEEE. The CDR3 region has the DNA TGTGCCAGCAGCATCAGGAGGGCTGAGCAGTTCTTC. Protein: CASSIRRAEQFF.

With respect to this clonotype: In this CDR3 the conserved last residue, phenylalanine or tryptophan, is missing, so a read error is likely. This chain's CDR3 is CASSQTFIGDNYGYTL. CDR3 DNA sequence: TGCGCCAGCAGCCAGACTTTCATAGGGGATAACTATGGCTACACCCTC. The rearrangement uses TRBV4-1 and TRBJ1-2; D possibly corresponds to TRBD1 (5 bases). Trimming removed 3 bases at V and 1 base at J, with 15 bases between. The CDR3 extends over 16 amino acids. Per germline, CDR1 MGHRA and CDR2 YSYEKL.